One sample yielded the 26 T cell receptor beta chains listed below, sequenced in a study of shared clonotypes between healthy human individuals. The assay was immunoSEQ multiplex PCR, and TCRdb's table has in-frame clones only and misses some. The data contain fewer than 1.6 million clones, just under 99% of them singletons. The sequencing input was naive CD4+ T cells sorted from blood. Subset reported: CD45RA+ positively selected. Every receptor here comes from a man aged 30 to 45 in good health.

The V call is TRBV10-3, the J call TRBJ1-1; 8 bases line up with TRBD1. V was pared by 6 bases and J by 4 bases, with 1 base of the junction left unmatched. This CDR3 contains 12 residues. The germline V gene encodes CDR1 ENHRY and CDR2 SYGVKD. CDR3 region: CAIRDRATEAFF. In nucleotides, the CDR3 is TGTGCCATCAGGGACAGGGCCACTGAAGCTTTCTTT.

The chain carries TRBV18 and TRBJ2-7; TRBD1 matches 10 bases. Germline CDR1 is KGHSH and CDR2 is LQKENI. Trimming took 5 bases from V and 5 from J; bases not matched to a gene: 6. The CDR3 sequence is 14 residues long. The CDR3 coding sequence is TGTGCCAGCTCAAGAGGACAGGGGGATAACGAGCAGTACTTC. Its translation: CASSRGQGDNEQYF.

The chain has TRBV5-5 and TRBJ2-7; maybe TRBD1 (5 bases). V was cut by 0 bases and J by 2 bases, with 12 bases left in between. CDR3 size: 15 residues. Germline CDR1 SGHKS, CDR2 YYEKEE (reference sequence). The CDR3 region has the DNA TGTGCCAGCAGCTTGGGTGCAGGGTCTCCCTACGAGCAGTACTTC. Protein sequence: CASSLGAGSPYEQYF.

CDR3 sequence: CASSSGPGLAGGYGSSYNEQFF. CDR3 nucleotide sequence: TGTGCCAGCAGTTCAGGCCCGGGACTAGCGGGAGGGTATGGTAGCTCCTACAATGAGCAGTTCTTC. The chain is built from TRBV27 and TRBJ2-1; TRBD2 matches 16 bases. Losses at the gene ends were 4 bases for V and 0 bases for J; bases not matched to a gene: 15. The CDR3 extends over 22 amino acids. Per the germline V gene, CDR1 is MNHEY and CDR2 is SMNVEV (reference sequence).

This chain uses TRBV10-2 with TRBJ1-5; 10 bases fit TRBD1. The CDR3 contains 15 residues. CDR1 and CDR2 (germline): WSHSY, SAAADI. Unmatched junction bases numbered 10, after V lost 8 bases and J lost 6 bases. CDR3 nucleotides: TGCGCCAGCCCTACTCCGGGACAGGGGAGTCAGCCCCAGCATTTT. Translated, it gives CASPTPGQGSQPQHF.

This chain links TRBV18 with TRBJ2-3, with 7 bases that match TRBD2. Trimming cost V 3 bases and J 4 bases; bases outside gene matches: 10. CDR1 is KGHSH, CDR2 LQKENI, per germline. This CDR3 comprises 16 residues. CDR3 sequence reads: CASSPTPAGTADTQYF. CDR3 DNA: TGTGCCAGCTCACCCACTCCAGCGGGAACGGCAGATACGCAGTATTTT.

On this clone: The identical CDR3 is also encoded by other nucleotide sequences in the sample. This chain's CDR3 is CASSQGSSGNTIYF. In DNA, the CDR3 is TGTGCCAGCAGCCAAGGCTCCTCTGGAAACACCATATATTTT. The chain links TRBV9 to TRBJ1-3; no clear D. The CDR3 totals 14 residues. Germline V gene data show CDR1 as SGDLS and CDR2 as YYNGEE. The V end lost 4 bases, the J end lost 0 bases, and 8 bases lay between the germline ends.

The V gene is TRBV7-2, the J gene TRBJ1-1; tentative D call: TRBD1 (5 bases). The germline V gene encodes CDR1 SGHTA and CDR2 FQGNSA. Trimming took 5 bases from V and 9 from J, leaving 22 bases between them. The CDR3 spans 15 residues. Here the CDR3 DNA reads TGTGCCAGCAGCCCCCTACAACGATCAGGGTTGCAAGCTTTCTTT. It specifies CASSPLQRSGLQAFF.

The rearrangement joins TRBV7-2 to TRBJ2-4; TRBD2 matches 13 bases. This CDR3 has 17 amino acids. Germline lookup yields CDR1 SGHTA and CDR2 FQGNSA. J lost 1 base, V lost 5 bases, and 5 bases had no gene match. CDR3 amino acids: CASSRTSGSGAKNIQYF. DNA for the CDR3: TGTGCCAGCAGCAGGACTAGCGGGAGTGGGGCCAAAAACATTCAGTACTTC.

The chain recombines TRBV5-5 with TRBJ2-2, with D uncertain. Germline V gene data show CDR1 as SGHKS and CDR2 as YYEKEE (reference sequence). Trimming cost V 4 bases and J 5 bases, with 12 bases left between them. This CDR3 has 14 residues. The CDR3, as DNA: TGTGCCAGCAGCACCGAACCGACAACCGGGGAGCTGTTTTTT. Its translation: CASSTEPTTGELFF.

The J gene is TRBJ2-4, the V gene TRBV10-2; 14 bases line up with TRBD2. With 8 bases clipped from V and 6 bases from J, the junction kept 6 bases outside the gene matches. This CDR3 spans 15 amino acids. Looked up from germline, CDR1 is WSHSY and CDR2 is SAAADI. CDR3 sequence reads: CASEGTSGSPNIQYF. For the CDR3, the DNA is TGCGCCAGCGAGGGGACTAGCGGGAGCCCAAACATTCAGTACTTC.

V and J are TRBV7-9 and TRBJ1-2; 8 bases match TRBD1. This CDR3 contains 15 residues. The trim removed 5 bases at V and 8 bases at J, leaving 13 bases unmatched. Germline-derived CDR1 and CDR2 are SEHNR and FQNEAQ (reference sequence). The DNA for the CDR3 is TGTGCCAGCAGCCGCATAGGGACAGGCCGGGAGGGCTACACCTTC. Protein product: CASSRIGTGREGYTF.

This rearrangement joins TRBV9 to TRBJ1-2; D not resolved. Germline V gives CDR1 SGDLS, CDR2 YYNGEE. Trimming took off 4 bases at V and 5 bases at J, with 18 bases between the two ends. The CDR3 length is 15 residues. The CDR3 sequence: CASSPISTTPYGYTF. CDR3 coding DNA: TGTGCCAGCAGCCCCATTTCGACCACCCCGTATGGCTACACCTTC.

The rearrangement links TRBV9 to TRBJ1-5, with unresolved D. The ends were cut back, 3 bases at V and 3 bases at J, with 10 bases in the middle. Germline-derived CDR1 and CDR2 are SGDLS and YYNGEE. CDR3 length equals 14 residues. CDR3 DNA: TGTGCCAGCAGCGGACGGGGATACAATCAGCCCCAGCATTTT. This codes for CASSGRGYNQPQHF.

The chain is built from TRBV5-1 and TRBJ2-1; D uncertain. The CDR3 has 18 amino acids. V dropped 1 base and J dropped 0 bases, with 17 bases sitting between them. Germline CDR1 is SGHRS and CDR2 is YFSETQ. In DNA form, the CDR3 reads TGCGCCAGCAGCTTGATGGTCGTGGCAGGTAGCTCCTACAATGAGCAGTTCTTC. Protein product: CASSLMVVAGSSYNEQFF.

The chain uses TRBV14 and TRBJ2-4; TRBD2 aligns across 7 bases. This CDR3 contains 14 residues. Germline CDR1 is SGHDN and CDR2 is FVKESK. J gave up 8 bases and V 3 bases, and 7 bases lay outside the gene matches. CDR3 sequence: CASSQWGRGDIQYF. The CDR3 DNA reads as TGTGCCAGCAGCCAGTGGGGACGGGGGGACATTCAGTACTTC.

The chain combines TRBV5-1 with TRBJ2-5; no reliable D call. The V gene lost 6 bases and the J gene lost 5 bases, with 8 bases spanning the gap. The CDR3 totals 11 residues. From germline, CDR1 is SGHRS and CDR2 YFSETQ. The CDR3 is CASTADETQYF. The CDR3 DNA sequence: TGCGCCAGCACTGCGGACGAGACCCAGTACTTC.

The chain has TRBV28 and TRBJ1-5; a possible D gene is TRBD1 (6 bases). CDR1 MDHEN and CDR2 SYDVKM come from the germline V gene. The ends were cut back, 2 bases at V and 4 bases at J, with 21 bases in the middle. The CDR3 totals 18 residues. CDR3 sequence (DNA): TGTGCCAGCAGTTTAAAAACAGGGTTTTCCACGTGGAATCAGCCCCAGCATTTT. It is translated as CASSLKTGFSTWNQPQHF.

This clone was observed a single time. The V and J genes are TRBV9 and TRBJ2-3, with D perhaps TRBD2 (6 bases). The germline V gene encodes CDR1 SGDLS and CDR2 YYNGEE. Trimming took off 4 bases at V and 2 bases at J, with 17 bases between the two ends. This CDR3 has 16 residues. In DNA form, the CDR3 reads TGTGCCAGCAGCTTCGGCGGGACCGGTCTCACAGATACGCAGTATTTT. Translating it yields CASSFGGTGLTDTQYF.

CDR3 sequence: CASSVTSQGTDGYTF. DNA for the CDR3: TGTGCCAGCAGCGTTACATCACAGGGAACGGATGGCTACACCTTC. The V call is TRBV9, the J call TRBJ1-2; tentatively, D is TRBD1 (6 bases). CDR3 size: 15 residues. V lost 2 bases to trimming and J lost 6 bases, with 17 bases between them. In germline, CDR1 is SGDLS, CDR2 YYNGEE.

This sequence joins TRBV7-2 and TRBJ1-2; 7 positions match TRBD1. The V gene's germline CDR1 is SGHTA and CDR2 FQGNSA. This CDR3 has 13 amino acids. J lost 3 bases, V lost 5 bases, and 3 bases had no gene match. CDR3 sequence: CASSPTGDYGYTF. CDR3 bases: TGTGCCAGCAGCCCAACAGGGGACTATGGCTACACCTTC.

The chain employs TRBV28 and TRBJ2-5, with TRBD1 identical over 11 bases. J lost 5 bases, V lost 5 bases, and 7 bases had no gene match. Germline V gives CDR1 MDHEN, CDR2 SYDVKM. This CDR3 is 15 amino acids long. The CDR3 coding sequence is TGTGCCAGCAGTCCGGACAGGGGGCGCTCTGAGACCCAGTACTTC. This encodes CASSPDRGRSETQYF.

This sequence joins TRBV7-2 and TRBJ1-5; D gene uncertain. The CDR3 is made up of 14 amino acids. The V end was cut by 4 bases, the J end by 2 bases, with 9 bases between. Germline V gene data show CDR1 as SGHTA and CDR2 as FQGNSA. CDR3 loop: CASSSRAGNQPQHF. As DNA, the CDR3 is TGTGCCAGCAGCTCACGGGCTGGCAATCAGCCCCAGCATTTT.

This chain uses TRBV15 with TRBJ2-1, with TRBD2 identical over 9 bases. V lost 9 bases and J lost 5; bases outside the gene matches: 5. Per the germline V gene, CDR1 is LNHNV and CDR2 is YYDKDF (reference sequence). This CDR3 has 13 residues. The CDR3: CATKGTSNNEQFF. The CDR3 DNA is TGTGCCACGAAAGGGACTAGCAACAATGAGCAGTTCTTC.

The CDR3 DNA reads as TGTGCCACGCCAACTAGCGCATCCATTCTCAATGAGCAGTTCTTC. This encodes CATPTSASILNEQFF. This chain uses TRBV19 with TRBJ2-1; 7 bases align to TRBD2. V lost 10 bases to trimming and J lost 6 bases; unmatched junction nucleotides: 15. Germline V gene lookup returns CDR1 LNHDA and CDR2 SQIVND (reference sequence). The CDR3 runs to 15 residues.

The chain uses TRBV4-3 and TRBJ2-7, with TRBD2 matching over 7 bases. J lost 6 bases, V lost 0 bases, and 8 bases had no gene match. CDR3 size: 15 residues. Germline CDR1 is LGHNA and CDR2 is YSLEER. This CDR3 reads CASSQDGAGDSEQYF. CDR3 DNA sequence: TGCGCCAGCAGCCAAGATGGGGCGGGAGATAGCGAGCAGTACTTC.